A single sample is the source of the 10 T cell receptor beta chains below, sequenced in a study of Ad26.COV2.S vaccination and SARS-CoV-2 variants. Sequenced by immunoSEQ multiplex PCR; TCRdb stores in-frame clones only, minus some. Altogether approximately 340,000 clones are present, about 90% being singletons, with the ten largest covering roughly 3.9%. Sequenced here: peripheral blood, sampled after recovery from COVID-19. These TCRs come from a human donor who had recovered from COVID-19.

As for this clone: The same CDR3 can be traced to other DNA sequences in this sample. The chain combines TRBV3-1 (or the pseudogene TRBV3-2) with TRBJ1-2; 10 positions match TRBD1. The CDR3 spans 15 residues. Germline values: CDR1 LGHDT, CDR2 YNNKEL (reference sequence). V shed 4 bases, J shed 4 bases, and the junction held 6 bases outside the gene matches. The CDR3 DNA is TGTGCCAGCAGCCCGTTTGGGACAGGGGCCTATGGCTACACCTTC. This codes for CASSPFGTGAYGYTF.

This rearrangement joins TRBV15 to TRBJ1-1; D is undetermined. V lost 0 bases and J lost 11, with 13 bases in between. The CDR3 is 13 amino acids. Germline V lookup: CDR1 LNHNV, CDR2 YYDKDF (reference sequence). CDR3 in amino acids: CATSRDSGSLAFF. The CDR3 region has the DNA TGTGCCACCAGCAGAGACAGTGGGAGTCTTGCTTTCTTT.

V is TRBV24-1 and J is TRBJ2-5; TRBD1 agrees at 7 bases. The junction had 6 bases not matched to a gene; V was cut back by 4 bases and J by 5 bases. The CDR3 sequence is 14 residues long. Germline V gives CDR1 KGHDR, CDR2 SFDVKD. The chain's CDR3 is CATSEAGGRETQYF. In DNA, the CDR3 is TGTGCCACCAGTGAGGCAGGGGGTCGGGAGACCCAGTACTTC.

The rearrangement joins TRBV9 to TRBJ2-2; D not resolved. The V gene lost 3 bases and the J gene lost 0 bases, with 12 bases spanning the gap. CDR1 and CDR2 (germline): SGDLS, YYNGEE. CDR3 length: 16 residues. In DNA form, the CDR3 reads TGTGCCAGCAGCGGAGGCAGCACCGCGAACACCGGGGAGCTGTTTTTT. Residues: CASSGGSTANTGELFF.

The CDR3: CASSEAPKNEQFF. The DNA of the CDR3 is TGTGCCAGCAGTGAAGCCCCCAAAAATGAGCAGTTCTTC. This rearrangement joins TRBV6-1 to TRBJ2-1; no firm D call. The CDR3 has 13 residues. The V gene's germline CDR1 is MNHNS and CDR2 SASEGT. Trimming shortened V by 0 bases and J by 7 bases, and 7 bases separated the two germline ends.

The gene calls are TRBV5-4 and TRBJ2-5, with D unresolved. The germline gives CDR1 SGHNT, CDR2 YYREEE (reference sequence). The CDR3 has 12 amino acids. The V end was cut by 3 bases, the J end by 1 base, with 4 bases between. CDR3 DNA sequence: TGTGCCAGCAGCTGGGGCCAAGAGACCCAGTACTTC. It codes for CASSWGQETQYF.

This rearrangement joins TRBV15 to TRBJ2-6; TRBD1 is a possible D gene (6 bases). The CDR3 covers 15 residues. Trimming removed 6 bases at V and 0 bases at J, with 9 bases between. CDR1 and CDR2 (germline): LNHNV, YYDKDF (reference sequence). The CDR3 region has the DNA TGTGCCACCAGGCGGACAGACTCTGGGGCCAACGTCCTGACTTTC. Its protein is CATRRTDSGANVLTF.

The chain carries TRBV13 and TRBJ2-3; D possibly matches TRBD1 or TRBD2 (6 bases each). Germline V CDR1 and CDR2: PRHDT, FYEKMQ (reference sequence). The CDR3 contains 16 residues. V lost 3 bases and J 4 bases, leaving 17 bases between the germline ends. The CDR3 nucleotides are TGTGCCAGCAGCTTTCGGGGGCGCATAGTCCCAGATACGCAGTATTTT. This translates into CASSFRGRIVPDTQYF.

Only one count was recorded for this clone. The V gene is TRBV19, the J gene TRBJ2-4, with D possibly being TRBD1 (5 bases). Germline CDR1 reads LNHDA; CDR2 reads SQIVND (reference sequence). V lost 0 bases and J lost 2, with 14 bases in between. The CDR3 is 17 amino acids. The CDR3 reads CASSIDRGGVTKNIQYF. In DNA, the CDR3 is TGTGCCAGTAGTATAGATAGGGGCGGAGTAACCAAAAACATTCAGTACTTC.

This chain joins TRBV13 and TRBJ2-5, with TRBD1 matching over 7 bases. The J segment lost 7 bases and the V segment lost 5 bases, leaving 7 bases of the junction unmatched. The CDR3 sequence is 13 residues long. CDR1 and CDR2 (germline): PRHDT, FYEKMQ (reference sequence). The CDR3, as DNA: TGTGCCAGCAGCCTCGACAGGGACGCGACCCAGTACTTC. As protein: CASSLDRDATQYF.